Below are 27 T cell receptor beta chains sequenced from a single sample in a study of blood T cell repertoires in COVID-19. Generated by immunoSEQ multiplex PCR, the TCRdb table keeps only in-frame clones and is missing some. Among about 98,000 clones, approximately 86% were seen once, and the ten largest hold around 10%. The sequencing sample was made of peripheral blood. These TCRs come from a man in his fifties with acute or convalescent COVID-19.

This chain uses TRBV19 with TRBJ2-7; 10 bases line up with TRBD1. V lost 6 bases, J lost 4 bases, and 6 bases stayed unmatched. The germline V gene encodes CDR1 LNHDA and CDR2 SQIVND (reference sequence). This CDR3 has 14 amino acids. The CDR3 region has the DNA TGTGCCAGTAGCCCGGGACAGGGGCTTTACGAGCAGTACTTC. It specifies CASSPGQGLYEQYF. The full variable domain, in which reference TRBV19 and TRBJ2-7 provide the parts outside the CDR3, is DGGITQSPKYLFRKEGQNVTLSCEQNLNHDAMYWYRQDPGQGLRLIYYSQIVNDFQKGDIAEGYSVSREKKESFPLTVTSAQKNPTAFYLCASSPGQGLYEQYFGPGTRLTVT.

The chain carries TRBV18 and TRBJ2-1; weak D call: TRBD2 (5 bases). CDR1 is KGHSH, CDR2 LQKENI, per germline. Trimming left V 5 bases short and J 2 bases short, with 10 bases between. The CDR3 spans 14 residues. The CDR3 sequence is CASSSQRAYNEQFF. The CDR3, as DNA: TGTGCCAGCTCATCACAGAGGGCCTACAATGAGCAGTTCTTC.

This clone was picked up one time. The rearrangement uses TRBV5-1 and TRBJ1-1, with D perhaps matching TRBD1 (5 bases). Germline V gives CDR1 SGHRS, CDR2 YFSETQ. This CDR3 spans 14 amino acids. V was cut by 4 bases and J by 2 bases, with 12 bases left in between. Here the CDR3 reads CASSVAGTNTEAFF. Here the CDR3 DNA reads TGCGCCAGCAGCGTAGCCGGGACTAACACTGAAGCTTTCTTT.

The chain carries TRBV18 and TRBJ1-2; tentatively, D is TRBD1 (5 bases). Trimming left V 4 bases short and J 5 bases short, with 11 bases between. The CDR3 totals 13 residues. The germline gives CDR1 KGHSH, CDR2 LQKENI. CDR3 amino acids: CASSQTDGYGYTF. CDR3 nucleotide sequence: TGTGCCAGCTCACAGACAGACGGTTATGGCTACACCTTC. Full variable domain (outside the CDR3, taken from reference TRBV18 and TRBJ1-2): NAGVMQNPRHLVRRRGQEARLRCSPMKGHSHVYWYRQLPEEGLKFMVYLQKENIIDESGMPKERFSAEFPKEGPSILRIQQVVRGDSAAYFCASSQTDGYGYTFGSGTRLTVV.

The table lists this clone with a few counts. V is TRBV7-9 and J is TRBJ2-3, with TRBD2 identical over 13 bases. CDR1 and CDR2 (germline): SEHNR, FQNEAQ (reference sequence). The ends lost 4 bases at V and 2 bases at J; junction bases unmatched: 3. This CDR3 contains 16 residues. This CDR3 is CASSSGLAGHTDTQYF. In DNA, the CDR3 is TGTGCCAGCAGCTCGGGACTAGCGGGACACACAGATACGCAGTATTTT.

V and J are TRBV5-6 and TRBJ1-6; 7 positions match TRBD1. Per the germline V gene, CDR1 is SGHDT and CDR2 is YYEEEE. With 2 bases clipped from V and 9 bases from J, the junction kept 5 bases outside the gene matches. The CDR3 runs 14 residues. Here the CDR3 reads CASSLNRGASPLHF. CDR3 nucleotides: TGTGCCAGCAGCTTAAACAGGGGCGCTTCACCCCTCCACTTT.

This clone was recorded only once. This rearrangement joins TRBV5-1 to TRBJ2-5; 10 bases line up with TRBD1. The CDR3 totals 14 residues. Germline V lookup: CDR1 SGHRS, CDR2 YFSETQ. The J segment lost 5 bases and the V segment lost 7 bases, leaving 8 bases of the junction unmatched. The CDR3 DNA follows: TGCGCCAGCGGCGTGACAGGGGGCCGGGAGACCCAGTACTTC. It is translated as CASGVTGGRETQYF.

The rearrangement uses TRBV19 and TRBJ1-1; D is possibly TRBD1 (6 bases). The CDR3 contains 15 residues. V was cut by 3 bases and J by 4 bases, with 15 bases left in between. The V gene's germline CDR1 is LNHDA and CDR2 SQIVND (reference sequence). CDR3 sequence: CASSITLRGGTEAFF. DNA for the CDR3: TGTGCCAGTAGTATTACCCTCAGAGGGGGCACTGAAGCTTTCTTT.

This chain uses TRBV5-8 with TRBJ2-2; perhaps TRBD1 as D (6 bases). Germline V lookup: CDR1 SGHTS, CDR2 YDEGEE. CDR3 length: 11 residues. The DNA for the CDR3 is TGTGCGCACAGGGCCACCGGGGAGCTGTTTTTT. It encodes CAHRATGELFF.

The chain combines TRBV9 with TRBJ2-2, with TRBD2 matching 11 bases. The germline gives CDR1 SGDLS, CDR2 YYNGEE. J was trimmed by 1 base and V by 3 bases; bases with no gene match: 5. The CDR3 runs 17 residues. The CDR3 sequence: CASSASGLAGNTGELFF. As DNA, the CDR3 is TGTGCCAGCAGCGCCTCCGGACTAGCGGGGAACACCGGGGAGCTGTTTTTT. Supplemented by reference TRBV9 and TRBJ2-2, the full variable domain reads DSGVTQTPKHLITATGQRVTLRCSPRSGDLSVYWYQQSLDQGLQFLIQYYNGEERAKGNILERFSAQQFPDLHSELNLSSLELGDSALYFCASSASGLAGNTGELFFGEGSRLTVL.

J is TRBJ2-1 and V is TRBV27, with D maybe TRBD2 (5 bases). Trimming took 4 bases from V and 7 from J, leaving 23 bases between them. The germline V gene has CDR1 MNHEY and CDR2 SMNVEV (reference sequence). The CDR3 totals 17 residues. The CDR3 reads CASSSPSRTQRRNEQFF. In nucleotides, the CDR3 is TGTGCCAGCAGTTCTCCCTCCCGGACTCAAAGGAGAAATGAGCAGTTCTTC.

The V gene is TRBV21-1, the J gene TRBJ1-5. TRBV21-1 has pseudogene status. The CDR3 contains 13 residues. The CDR3 is CASSPGGAQPQHF. Here the CDR3 DNA reads TGTGCCAGCAGCCCGGGGGGGGCTCAGCCCCAGCATTTT.

The V call is TRBV5-4, the J call TRBJ1-1; no clear D gene. Trimming removed 3 bases from V and 0 bases from J, with 15 bases in between. CDR3 size: 16 residues. From germline, CDR1 is SGHNT and CDR2 YYREEE (reference sequence). CDR3 coding DNA: TGTGCCAGCAGCTCCCGGGTTTCTCTTATGAACACTGAAGCTTTCTTT. It yields the protein CASSSRVSLMNTEAFF.

The CDR3 sequence: CASSLGGGEGTDTQYF. DNA for the CDR3: TGTGCCAGCAGTCTTGGAGGGGGGGAGGGCACAGATACGCAGTATTTT. The gene calls are TRBV9 and TRBJ2-3, with D possibly TRBD2 on 7 matching bases. This CDR3 comprises 16 residues. The germline V gene encodes CDR1 SGDLS and CDR2 YYNGEE. V lost 5 bases and J 1 base, leaving 17 bases between the germline ends.

This chain joins TRBV7-2 and TRBJ2-5; D is undetermined. The CDR3 is 15 amino acids. Germline-derived CDR1 and CDR2 are SGHTA and FQGNSA. V lost 1 base to trimming and J lost 5 bases, with 14 bases between them. CDR3 loop: CASSLVRAISETQYF. CDR3 nucleotide sequence: TGTGCCAGCAGCTTAGTCCGTGCTATCTCCGAGACCCAGTACTTC.

The gene calls are TRBV7-4 and TRBJ2-7; maybe TRBD1 (5 bases). This CDR3 has 14 amino acids. CDR1 is SGHVT and CDR2 is SQSDAQ in the germline V gene. The ends were cut back, 4 bases at V and 3 bases at J, with 13 bases in the middle. As DNA, the CDR3 is TGTGCCAGCAGCTCAACGGGCAGGGACTACGAGCAGTACTTC. Its protein product is CASSSTGRDYEQYF.

The genes are TRBV5-5 and TRBJ2-4; 7 nucleotides align to TRBD1. With V trimmed by 2 bases and J by 5 bases, 4 bases remained unmatched. Germline V gene data show CDR1 as SGHKS and CDR2 as YYEKEE (reference sequence). The CDR3 is made up of 14 amino acids. The CDR3 region has the DNA TGTGCCAGCAGCTTCACAGGGGTAGAAAACATTCAGTACTTC. Translating it yields CASSFTGVENIQYF.

The genes are TRBV2 and TRBJ2-5; 8 bases are shared with TRBD2. Germline V lookup: CDR1 SNHLY, CDR2 FYNNEI. The CDR3 extends over 13 amino acids. V shed 8 bases, J shed 7 bases, and the junction held 9 bases outside the gene matches. CDR3 nucleotide sequence: TGTGCCAGCCAGGTCGGGGGGGCCGCGACCCAGTACTTC. Translation gives CASQVGGAATQYF.

The chain couples TRBV10-3 to TRBJ2-1, with TRBD1 identical over 9 bases. With 6 bases clipped from V and 2 bases from J, the junction kept 11 bases outside the gene matches. Germline-derived CDR1 and CDR2 are ENHRY and SYGVKD. This CDR3 is 17 amino acids long. This chain's CDR3 is CAISNRTGQGPYNEQFF. The CDR3, as DNA: TGTGCCATCAGCAACAGGACCGGACAGGGGCCCTACAATGAGCAGTTCTTC.

V is TRBV7-2 and J is TRBJ1-1; D is ambiguous. The CDR3 length is 13 residues. The V end lost 9 bases, the J end lost 2 bases, and 13 bases lay between the germline ends. CDR1 is SGHTA and CDR2 is FQGNSA in the germline V gene. Here the CDR3 reads CASKFSTNTEAFF. The CDR3 nucleotides are TGTGCCAGTAAGTTTTCTACTAACACTGAAGCTTTCTTT.

The chain uses TRBV29-1 and TRBJ2-2; 7 nucleotides align to TRBD2. This CDR3 is 15 amino acids long. Germline values: CDR1 SQVTM, CDR2 ANQGSEA. V gave up 1 base and J gave up 7 bases; unmatched junction bases: 9. CDR3 DNA: TGCAGCGTTGAAGGGACTAGTCGGGGTGGCGGGGAGCTGTTTTTT. This gives the protein CSVEGTSRGGGELFF.

The V call is TRBV27, the J call TRBJ2-7; no reliable D call. Trimming removed 2 bases at V and 3 bases at J, with 8 bases between. The V gene's germline CDR1 is MNHEY and CDR2 SMNVEV (reference sequence). The CDR3 covers 13 residues. CDR3 sequence (DNA): TGTGCCAGCAGTTTACGGGTGGGCTACGAGCAGTACTTC. The encoded protein is CASSLRVGYEQYF.

The chain uses TRBV6-5 and TRBJ1-5; 9 bases align to TRBD1. With V trimmed by 6 bases and J by 6 bases, 6 bases remained unmatched. Germline CDR1 MNHEY, CDR2 SVGAGI. The CDR3 is 14 amino acids. The CDR3 bases are TGTGCCAGCAGCCCAGGACAGGGGAGTCAGCCCCAGCATTTT. Protein product: CASSPGQGSQPQHF.

The chain uses TRBV9 and TRBJ1-5; TRBD1 matches 10 bases. Germline loops: CDR1 SGDLS, CDR2 YYNGEE. CDR3 size: 15 residues. Germline trimming cut 4 bases from V and 6 bases from J; bases unmatched to any gene: 7. CDR3: CASSPGTGDAQPQHF. CDR3 coding DNA: TGTGCCAGCAGCCCCGGGACAGGGGATGCTCAGCCCCAGCATTTT.

J is TRBJ2-5 and V is TRBV5-8, with 14 bases identical to TRBD2. After removal of 3 bases from V and 4 bases from J, the junction contained 2 bases not matched to a gene. The CDR3 contains 15 residues. Germline lookup yields CDR1 SGHTS and CDR2 YDEGEE. The chain's CDR3 is CASSSGLAGGETQYF. DNA of the CDR3: TGTGCCAGCAGCTCCGGACTAGCGGGAGGAGAGACCCAGTACTTC. The full variable domain, with the rest looked up from reference TRBV5-8 and TRBJ2-5, is EAGVTQSPTHLIKTRGQQATLRCSPISGHTSVYWYQQALGLGLQFLLWYDEGEERNRGNFPPRFSGRQFPNYSSELNVNALELEDSALYLCASSSGLAGGETQYFGPGTRLLVL.

The rearrangement joins TRBV19 to TRBJ1-3; D is possibly TRBD1 (5 bases). The CDR3 is made up of 16 amino acids. V was trimmed by 3 bases and J by 1 base, leaving 13 bases between them. CDR1 and CDR2 (germline): LNHDA, SQIVND (reference sequence). The DNA of the CDR3 is TGTGCCAGTAGTATGGTTCTCGGGGGGTCTGGAAACACCATATATTTT. Encoded protein: CASSMVLGGSGNTIYF.

The chain has TRBV15 and TRBJ2-7, with 12 bases identical to TRBD2. The V segment lost 5 bases and the J segment 2 bases; nucleotides outside the gene matches: 7. Looked up from germline, CDR1 is LNHNV and CDR2 is YYDKDF (reference sequence). The CDR3 runs 16 residues. CDR3 in DNA: TGTGCCACCAGCGCGGACCTAGCGGGAGGGACCTACGAGCAGTACTTC. This sequence encodes CATSADLAGGTYEQYF. Supplemented by reference TRBV15 and TRBJ2-7, the full variable domain reads DAMVIQNPRYQVTQFGKPVTLSCSQTLNHNVMYWYQQKSSQAPKLLFHYYDKDFNNEADTPDNFQSRRPNTSFCFLDIRSPGLGDTAMYLCATSADLAGGTYEQYFGPGTRLTVT.